A single sample is the source of the 10 T cell receptor beta chains below, sequenced in a study of blood T cell repertoires in COVID-19 (TCRdb year 2020). Libraries were made using the immunoSEQ multiplex PCR assay. The immuneACCESS repertoire file appears here via TCRdb, limited to in-frame rearrangements. These files lack a portion of the clones; in checked studies, under half of the deficit traces to unresolved V genes, and the cause of the others is not known. A total of about 170,000 clones appear in this sample, about nine tenths of them only once. The ten most abundant clones make up around 5.1% of the sample. The sample was peripheral blood. These receptors were collected from a man younger than 35 with COVID-19, enrolled during active disease.

V usage is TRBV7-4 and J usage is TRBJ2-7, with 11 positions matching TRBD2. The V and J ends lost 4 bases and 3 bases, in that order; junction bases with no gene match: 17. Germline V gives CDR1 SGHVT, CDR2 SQSDAQ. The CDR3 has 19 amino acids. In DNA, the CDR3 is TGTGCCAGCAGCTGTCGGGTTAGCGGGAGGGCCGGGGCCCTCTACGAGCAGTACTTC. Amino acid sequence: CASSCRVSGRAGALYEQYF.

The chain links TRBV9 to TRBJ2-1, with D possibly being TRBD1 (5 bases). CDR3 length: 12 residues. Germline CDR1 SGDLS, CDR2 YYNGEE. Deletions cut 0 bases from V and 10 bases from J, with 8 bases between. CDR3 residues: CASSVARGEQFF. CDR3 DNA sequence: TGTGCCAGCAGCGTAGCTAGGGGAGAGCAGTTCTTC.

V usage is TRBV7-7 and J usage is TRBJ2-5; 13 bases match TRBD2. Germline CDR1 is SSHAT and CDR2 is FNYEAQ (reference sequence). The CDR3 consists of 15 residues. V was clipped by 5 bases and J by 5 bases; unmatched bases: 5. CDR3 sequence: CASSRGLAGAETQYF. In nucleotides, the CDR3 is TGTGCCAGCAGCCGAGGACTAGCGGGAGCGGAGACCCAGTACTTC.

The V call is TRBV10-3, the J call TRBJ2-7; D possibly corresponds to TRBD2 (6 bases). Trimming pared 11 bases from V and 3 bases from J, leaving 17 bases between. From germline, CDR1 is ENHRY and CDR2 SYGVKD. This CDR3 is built from 13 residues. CDR3 protein: CASFGGTLYEQYF. CDR3 sequence (DNA): TGTGCCTCGTTTGGCGGGACCCTCTACGAGCAGTACTTC.

Worth noting for this clone: Different DNA sequences within this sample yield the same CDR3. V is TRBV4-3 and J is TRBJ1-6, with a possible D match to TRBD1 (6 bases). The CDR3 loop spans 15 amino acids. Germline V gene lookup returns CDR1 LGHNA and CDR2 YSLEER. Trimming took off 0 bases at V and 7 bases at J, with 10 bases between the two ends. The CDR3 region is CASSQDRGYNSPLHF. The CDR3 DNA is TGCGCCAGCAGCCAAGATAGGGGGTACAATTCACCCCTCCACTTT.

This sequence joins TRBV25-1 and TRBJ2-1, with D possibly TRBD2 on 6 matching bases. Trimming stripped 7 bases from V and 2 bases from J, with 15 bases between. Germline V CDR1 and CDR2: MGHDK, SYGVNS. This CDR3 is built from 15 residues. The CDR3 protein is CASTLGTATYNEQFF. Written as DNA, the CDR3 is TGTGCCAGCACTTTAGGGACTGCGACCTACAATGAGCAGTTCTTC.

The chain couples TRBV18 to TRBJ2-5; D may be TRBD1 (5 bases). Germline CDR1 is KGHSH and CDR2 is LQKENI. The V and J ends lost 3 bases and 3 bases respectively, with 17 bases between them. The CDR3 is 16 residues long. CDR3 amino acids: CASSPSRTTDKETQYF. The CDR3 nucleotides read TGTGCCAGCTCACCCAGTAGGACAACTGACAAAGAGACCCAGTACTTC.

A remark on this clone: Other DNA sequences in this specimen translate into the identical CDR3. The chain uses TRBV9 and TRBJ2-3; the match to TRBD1 covers 7 bases. Germline loops: CDR1 SGDLS, CDR2 YYNGEE. Losses at the gene ends were 0 bases for V and 1 base for J; bases not matched to a gene: 2. This CDR3 region has 15 residues. CDR3 loop: CASSVGTGGTDTQYF. As DNA, the CDR3 is TGTGCCAGCAGCGTAGGGACAGGAGGCACAGATACGCAGTATTTT.

The chain joins TRBV19 to TRBJ2-7; 9 nucleotides line up with TRBD1. Losses at the gene ends were 10 bases for V and 2 bases for J; bases not matched to a gene: 9. The CDR3 consists of 14 residues. CDR1 LNHDA and CDR2 SQIVND come from the germline V gene (reference sequence). The CDR3 bases are TGTGCCACATCACCGGGACAGGGTCCCTACGAGCAGTACTTC. Amino acids: CATSPGQGPYEQYF. Together with reference TRBV19 and TRBJ2-7, the CDR3 gives the full variable domain: DGGITQSPKYLFRKEGQNVTLSCEQNLNHDAMYWYRQDPGQGLRLIYYSQIVNDFQKGDIAEGYSVSREKKESFPLTVTSAQKNPTAFYLCATSPGQGPYEQYFGPGTRLTVT.

This clone was seen a single time. The chain has TRBV6-5 and TRBJ2-7; TRBD1 is a possible D gene (7 bases). V lost 5 bases, J lost 7 bases, and 18 bases lay in between. The CDR3 is 14 residues long. The germline V gene encodes CDR1 MNHEY and CDR2 SVGAGI. The CDR3 spells CASSLPGQRVEQYF. The CDR3 DNA reads TGTGCCAGCAGTCTCCCGGGACAGCGGGTGGAGCAGTACTTC.